The 26 T cell receptor beta chains given below trace back to one sample, sequenced in a study of identical twins. TCRdb recomputed calls from the 5' RACE reads with MiXCR, one row per CDR3 protein. The data hold roughly 570,000 distinct CDR3 sequences, with more than 9% observed a single time. The same data also went into a second study, on yellow fever vaccine responses in identical twins.

The source material was PBMCs. All receptors come from a woman aged 18-29 years in good health.

This clonotype was found many times. The chain combines TRBV5-1 with TRBJ1-5, with D possibly being TRBD1 (6 bases). The CDR3 contains 14 residues. Germline-derived CDR1 and CDR2 are SGHRS and YFSETQ. V lost 2 bases and J 9 bases, leaving 15 bases between the germline ends. Here the CDR3 DNA reads TGCGCCAGCAGCTTACAGGGACCGTCGGGGCCCCAGCATTTT. As protein: CASSLQGPSGPQHF.

This clonotype appeared a few times. This sequence joins TRBV24-1 and TRBJ2-2, with TRBD1 matching over 7 bases. The CDR3 sequence is 13 residues long. CDR1 KGHDR and CDR2 SFDVKD come from the germline V gene. The V segment lost 10 bases and the J segment 11 bases; nucleotides outside the gene matches: 12. The CDR3 sequence: CATRDSRGTELFF. For the CDR3, the DNA is TGTGCCACACGGGACAGTCGGGGTACTGAGCTGTTTTTT.

This clonotype was observed a handful of times. The chain combines TRBV7-8 with TRBJ2-7, with 12 bases fitting TRBD1. The trim removed 2 bases at V and 4 bases at J, leaving 6 bases unmatched. Germline V lookup: CDR1 SGHVS, CDR2 FQNEAQ. The CDR3 has 16 residues. The CDR3 region has the DNA TGTGCCAGCAGCTTATTGCCGGGACAGGGGGCATACGAGCAGTACTTC. Translated, it gives CASSLLPGQGAYEQYF. The whole variable domain, filled in from reference TRBV7-8 and TRBJ2-7, reads GAGVSQSPRYKVAKRGQDVALRCDPISGHVSLFWYQQALGQGPEFLTYFQNEAQLDKSGLPSDRFFAERPEGSVSTLKIQRTQQEDSAVYLCASSLLPGQGAYEQYFGPGTRLTVT.

The V call is TRBV4-3, the J call TRBJ2-3; 12 nucleotides align to TRBD2. V lost 4 bases and J lost 3; bases outside the gene matches: 11. The CDR3 extends over 18 amino acids. The germline V gene encodes CDR1 LGHNA and CDR2 YSLEER. CDR3 DNA: TGCGCCAGCAGCCCCGGACCCCTAACTAGCGGGAGGACAGATACGCAGTATTTT. This encodes CASSPGPLTSGRTDTQYF.

The rearrangement links TRBV19 to TRBJ1-6; D is possibly TRBD1 (6 bases). The CDR3 has 13 residues. V lost 8 bases to trimming and J lost 7 bases, with 12 bases between them. Germline CDR1 reads LNHDA; CDR2 reads SQIVND (reference sequence). Written as DNA, the CDR3 is TGTGCCAGTCAGGTGGGGGCAAATTCACCCCTCCACTTT. Translated: CASQVGANSPLHF. Filled out from reference TRBV19 and TRBJ1-6, the complete variable domain reads DGGITQSPKYLFRKEGQNVTLSCEQNLNHDAMYWYRQDPGQGLRLIYYSQIVNDFQKGDIAEGYSVSREKKESFPLTVTSAQKNPTAFYLCASQVGANSPLHFGNGTRLTVT.

This rearrangement joins TRBV6-2 or TRBV6-3 to TRBJ2-1, with TRBD2 identical over 8 bases. After removal of 2 bases from V and 5 bases from J, the junction contained 17 bases not matched to a gene. CDR3 size: 19 residues. Germline V CDR1 and CDR2: MNHEY, SVGEGT. The CDR3 spells CASSYVPGRKGTRNNEQFF. CDR3 nucleotide sequence: TGTGCCAGCAGTTACGTCCCGGGGCGGAAAGGGACTAGGAACAATGAGCAGTTCTTC.

This clonotype was picked up many times. The V gene is TRBV14, the J gene TRBJ2-3; D possibly uses TRBD1 or TRBD2 (5 bases each). CDR3 size: 19 residues. V was pared by 3 bases and J by 2 bases, with 24 bases between. In germline, CDR1 is SGHDN, CDR2 FVKESK. The CDR3 loop reads CASSQRRTPGPKSTDTQYF. The CDR3 bases are TGTGCCAGCAGCCAGCGGCGGACCCCGGGGCCCAAGTCCACAGATACGCAGTATTTT.

V and J are TRBV29-1 and TRBJ1-2; D gene ambiguous. Germline-derived CDR1 and CDR2 are SQVTM and ANQGSEA. V was cut by 0 bases and J by 12 bases, with 11 bases left in between. The CDR3 extends over 11 amino acids. CDR3 DNA: TGCAGCGTTGAAGATCAAGGGTTGCACACCTTC. This sequence encodes CSVEDQGLHTF.

This clonotype has a handful of counts. This rearrangement joins TRBV5-1 to TRBJ2-3, with D possibly TRBD2 on 6 matching bases. V dropped 0 bases and J dropped 0 bases, with 11 bases sitting between them. The CDR3 extends over 16 amino acids. Germline V gene sequence: CDR1 SGHRS, CDR2 YFSETQ. In DNA form, the CDR3 reads TGCGCCAGCAGCTTGGCGGGACTGACTAGCACAGATACGCAGTATTTT. This encodes CASSLAGLTSTDTQYF.

The CDR3 protein is CASSTLAGEVAGPGELFF. The CDR3 DNA sequence: TGTGCCAGCAGCACCCTAGCGGGAGAGGTGGCGGGCCCCGGGGAGCTGTTTTTT. The chain has TRBV3-1 and TRBJ2-2; 10 nucleotides line up with TRBD2. This CDR3 has 18 residues. Germline trimming cut 5 bases from V and 6 bases from J; bases unmatched to any gene: 15. Germline CDR1 is LGHDT and CDR2 is YNNKEL (reference sequence).

This clonotype was seen at least ten times. The V gene is TRBV5-5, the J gene TRBJ1-1; 8 bases line up with TRBD1. J lost 4 bases, V lost 3 bases, and 5 bases had no gene match. The germline gives CDR1 SGHKS, CDR2 YYEKEE (reference sequence). This CDR3 comprises 14 residues. CDR3 residues: CASSSGGLGTEAFF. DNA for the CDR3: TGTGCCAGCAGCTCAGGGGGCCTTGGCACTGAAGCTTTCTTT.

This rearrangement joins TRBV29-1 to TRBJ2-3; 9 bases align to TRBD1. CDR1 and CDR2 from the germline V gene are SQVTM and ANQGSEA. Trimming cost V 5 bases and J 0 bases; bases outside gene matches: 3. The CDR3 is made up of 14 amino acids. CDR3 nucleotides: TGCAGCGTTATGGACAGGGGCAGCACAGATACGCAGTATTTT. Residues: CSVMDRGSTDTQYF.

The genes are TRBV7-2 and TRBJ2-5; 7 bases map to TRBD1. CDR3 size: 13 residues. CDR1 and CDR2 (germline): SGHTA, FQGNSA. Trimming took 6 bases from V and 5 from J; bases not matched to a gene: 6. In nucleotides, the CDR3 is TGTGCCAGCAGGCCCACAGGGGACGAGACCCAGTACTTC. Protein product: CASRPTGDETQYF.

This clonotype was counted ten times or more. At one end, the junction sequence differs from germline, possibly due to a read error. The rearrangement links TRBV7-9 to TRBJ2-1; D possibly uses TRBD1 or TRBD2 (5 bases each). The CDR3 runs to 17 residues. Germline lookup yields CDR1 SEHNR and CDR2 FQNEAQ (reference sequence). CDR3 in amino acids: CATSLVRGPESYNEQFF. The CDR3, as DNA: TGTGCCACCAGCTTAGTGAGGGGCCCAGAATCCTACAATGAGCAGTTCTTC.

This clonotype turned up a few times. CDR3 in DNA: TGTGCCAGCAGCTTAGCGGAGCGGGAGGAGCAGTTCTTC. Its translation is CASSLAEREEQFF. The rearrangement joins TRBV7-9 to TRBJ2-1, with TRBD2 matching 8 bases. Germline CDR1 SEHNR, CDR2 FQNEAQ (reference sequence). CDR3 size: 13 residues. The trim removed 0 bases at V and 10 bases at J, leaving 2 bases unmatched. The whole variable domain, filled in from reference TRBV7-9 and TRBJ2-1, reads DTGVSQNPRHKITKRGQNVTFRCDPISEHNRLYWYRQTLGQGPEFLTYFQNEAQLEKSRLLSDRFSAERPKGSFSTLEIQRTEQGDSAMYLCASSLAEREEQFFGPGTRLTVL.

This rearrangement joins TRBV4-3 to TRBJ2-1, with a possible D match to TRBD2 (5 bases). The germline V gene has CDR1 LGHNA and CDR2 YSLEER. The CDR3 spans 17 residues. The ends were cut back, 1 base at V and 9 bases at J, with 22 bases in the middle. The CDR3 region is CASSQGIGLATGGEQFF. CDR3 coding DNA: TGCGCCAGCAGCCAAGGAATAGGGCTTGCGACCGGAGGTGAGCAGTTCTTC.

V and J are TRBV20-1 and TRBJ2-5; TRBD1 matches 7 bases. Germline V gives CDR1 DFQATT, CDR2 SNEGSKA (reference sequence). The trim removed 4 bases at V and 6 bases at J, leaving 11 bases unmatched. This CDR3 region has 14 residues. CDR3 loop: CSATREGGIKTQYF. The DNA of the CDR3 is TGCAGTGCTACCCGGGAAGGGGGCATTAAGACCCAGTACTTC.

The genes are TRBV5-1 and TRBJ2-5, with unresolved D. The germline gives CDR1 SGHRS, CDR2 YFSETQ. This CDR3 region has 15 residues. The V and J ends lost 1 base and 1 base respectively, with 11 bases between them. The CDR3 protein is CASSLLVGVQETQYF. In nucleotides, the CDR3 is TGCGCCAGCAGCTTGTTAGTTGGCGTCCAAGAGACCCAGTACTTC.

The chain has TRBV7-9 and TRBJ2-7, with 8 nucleotides matching TRBD2. Unmatched junction bases numbered 11, after V lost 5 bases and J lost 2 bases. CDR1 and CDR2 (germline): SEHNR, FQNEAQ (reference sequence). This CDR3 spans 16 amino acids. The CDR3 nucleotides read TGTGCCAGCAGCACAGCAGACGGGACTAGGACCTACGAGCAGTACTTC. This gives the protein CASSTADGTRTYEQYF. The variable domain in full, completed from reference TRBV7-9 and TRBJ2-7, reads DTGVSQNPRHKITKRGQNVTFRCDPISEHNRLYWYRQTLGQGPEFLTYFQNEAQLEKSRLLSDRFSAERPKGSFSTLEIQRTEQGDSAMYLCASSTADGTRTYEQYFGPGTRLTVT.

In this sample, this clonotype turned up many times. The rearrangement uses TRBV6-1 and TRBJ2-7; a weak D match, TRBD2 (5 bases). Trimming removed 7 bases at V and 0 bases at J, with 16 bases between. CDR3 length: 15 residues. Germline V gene data show CDR1 as MNHNS and CDR2 as SASEGT. CDR3: CASTTLATSSYEQYF. The CDR3 DNA sequence: TGTGCCAGCACGACCTTAGCGACGAGCTCCTACGAGCAGTACTTC.

The genes are TRBV4-3 and TRBJ2-1; 8 positions match TRBD2. The V gene end was trimmed by 5 bases and the J gene end by 4 bases; junction bases not matched to a gene: 13. Germline CDR1 is LGHNA and CDR2 is YSLEER. This CDR3 region has 17 residues. The CDR3 reads CASSEGSGLAGYNEQFF. The CDR3 coding sequence is TGCGCCAGCAGCGAAGGATCGGGGCTAGCGGGTTACAATGAGCAGTTCTTC.

The table lists this clonotype with many counts. The chain carries TRBV28 and TRBJ2-3; perhaps TRBD1 as D (6 bases). CDR3 length equals 13 residues. The ends were cut back, 8 bases at V and 0 bases at J, with 9 bases in the middle. Germline V gene lookup returns CDR1 MDHEN and CDR2 SYDVKM. In nucleotides, the CDR3 is TGTGCCAGCCAGGGGCAGAGCACAGATACGCAGTATTTT. Translation: CASQGQSTDTQYF.

V gene TRBV7-9 combines with J gene TRBJ2-1, with no clear D. In germline, CDR1 is SEHNR, CDR2 FQNEAQ (reference sequence). Trimming took 0 bases from V and 0 from J, leaving 12 bases between them. The CDR3 is 17 residues long. This chain's CDR3 is CASSLAVGSSSYNEQFF. DNA of the CDR3: TGTGCCAGCAGCTTAGCAGTGGGATCAAGCTCCTACAATGAGCAGTTCTTC.

This clonotype was picked up many times. J is TRBJ2-1 and V is TRBV20-1; TRBD2 matches at 7 bases. The trim removed 3 bases at V and 2 bases at J, leaving 7 bases unmatched. The CDR3 extends over 15 amino acids. From germline, CDR1 is DFQATT and CDR2 SNEGSKA (reference sequence). CDR3 coding DNA: TGCAGTGCTAGGGAACCTAGCGGAACCTACAATGAGCAGTTCTTC. Its translation: CSAREPSGTYNEQFF.

The chain links TRBV15 to TRBJ2-7; D possibly corresponds to TRBD1 (6 bases). Germline CDR1 is LNHNV and CDR2 is YYDKDF (reference sequence). V shed 3 bases and J shed 3 bases, with 15 bases lying between them. The CDR3 length is 15 residues. The DNA for the CDR3 is TGTGCCACCAGCAGGGAACAGGGTGGGGGCTACGAGCAGTACTTC. Translating it yields CATSREQGGGYEQYF.

V and J are TRBV5-1 and TRBJ2-1, with D perhaps TRBD1 (6 bases). The CDR3 covers 14 residues. The germline gives CDR1 SGHRS, CDR2 YFSETQ. The V gene lost 6 bases and the J gene lost 6 bases, with 16 bases spanning the gap. As DNA, the CDR3 is TGCGCCAGCACGCCCGGGACACCTTTCAATGAGCAGTTCTTC. Its protein is CASTPGTPFNEQFF.